This T cell receptor (beta chain) was sequenced during a study of blood T cell repertoires in COVID-19. Germline lookup yields CDR1 MGHRA and CDR2 YSYEKL. The CDR3 is made up of 15 amino acids. Trimming took 1 base from V and 4 from J, leaving 14 bases between them. Here immunoSEQ multiplex PCR was the method, and the copy in TCRdb shows in-frame clones only, minus some. The table has approximately 300,000 clones, over 80% seen once. This clonotype originated in a woman aged 45-65 years with COVID-19, enrolled during active disease. The chain carries TRBV4-1 and TRBJ2-7, with D possibly TRBD1 on 5 matching bases. Sequencing was performed on peripheral blood. This chain's CDR3 is CASSQGFRGRYEQYF. DNA for the CDR3: TGCGCCAGCAGCCAAGGGTTTAGGGGTAGGTACGAGCAGTACTTC.